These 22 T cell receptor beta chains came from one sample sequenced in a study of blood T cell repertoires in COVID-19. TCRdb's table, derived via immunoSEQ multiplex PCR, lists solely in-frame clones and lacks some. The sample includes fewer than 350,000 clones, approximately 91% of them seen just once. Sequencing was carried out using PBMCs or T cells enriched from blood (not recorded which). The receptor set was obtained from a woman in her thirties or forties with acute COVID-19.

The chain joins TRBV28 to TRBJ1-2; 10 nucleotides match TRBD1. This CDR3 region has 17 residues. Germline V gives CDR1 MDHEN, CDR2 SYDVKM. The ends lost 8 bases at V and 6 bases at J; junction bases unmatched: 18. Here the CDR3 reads CASVLSGLGTGADGYTF. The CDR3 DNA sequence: TGTGCCAGCGTGCTTTCGGGTCTCGGGACAGGGGCAGATGGCTACACCTTC.

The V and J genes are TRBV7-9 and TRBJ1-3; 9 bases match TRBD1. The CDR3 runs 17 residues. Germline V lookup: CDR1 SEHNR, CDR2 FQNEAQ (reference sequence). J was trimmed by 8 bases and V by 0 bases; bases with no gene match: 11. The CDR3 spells CASSLAPFTGGRDTIYF. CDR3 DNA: TGTGCCAGCAGCTTAGCCCCATTCACAGGGGGCAGGGACACCATATATTTT.

The CDR3 DNA reads TGTGCCAGCAGCTTGGGCAGGGACACCGGGGAGCTGTTTTTT. It specifies CASSLGRDTGELFF. The V gene is TRBV7-3, the J gene TRBJ2-2; possibly TRBD1 for D (5 bases). Germline V gene sequence: CDR1 SGHTA, CDR2 FQGTGA. Trimming removed 3 bases from V and 3 bases from J, with 8 bases in between. CDR3 size: 14 residues.

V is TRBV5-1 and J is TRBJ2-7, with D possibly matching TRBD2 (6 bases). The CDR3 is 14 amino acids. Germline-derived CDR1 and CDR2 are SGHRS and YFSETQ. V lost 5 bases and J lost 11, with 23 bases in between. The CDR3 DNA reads TGCGCCAGCAGACCCTCACCGGGACTTGAACTAGAGTACTTC. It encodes CASRPSPGLELEYF. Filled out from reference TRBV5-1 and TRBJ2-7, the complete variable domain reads KAGVTQTPRYLIKTRGQQVTLSCSPISGHRSVSWYQQTPGQGLQFLFEYFSETQRNKGNFPGRFSGRQFSNSRSEMNVSTLELGDSALYLCASRPSPGLELEYFGPGTRLTVT.

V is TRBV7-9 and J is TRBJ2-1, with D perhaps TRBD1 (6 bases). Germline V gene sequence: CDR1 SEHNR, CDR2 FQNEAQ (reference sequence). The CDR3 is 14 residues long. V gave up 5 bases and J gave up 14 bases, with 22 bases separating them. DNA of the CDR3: TGTGCCAGCAGCCCAGCAGGACAGCGTCGAGGGGAGTTCTTC. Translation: CASSPAGQRRGEFF.

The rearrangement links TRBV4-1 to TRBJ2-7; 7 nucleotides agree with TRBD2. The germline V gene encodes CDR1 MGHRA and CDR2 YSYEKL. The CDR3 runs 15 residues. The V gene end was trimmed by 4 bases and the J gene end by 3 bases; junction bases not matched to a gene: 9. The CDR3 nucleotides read TGCGCCAGCAGCCCCCGAACGTCTAGCGGCTACGAGCAGTACTTC. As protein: CASSPRTSSGYEQYF.

The CDR3 spells CASSLALRGGAKTQYF. The CDR3 DNA sequence: TGTGCCAGCAGCTTGGCCTTGCGGGGGGGCGCTAAGACCCAGTACTTC. This chain joins TRBV5-4 and TRBJ2-5; 9 bases are a match to TRBD2. Germline CDR1 and CDR2: SGHNT and YYREEE (reference sequence). The CDR3 consists of 16 residues. After removal of 0 bases from V and 6 bases from J, the junction contained 9 bases not matched to a gene.

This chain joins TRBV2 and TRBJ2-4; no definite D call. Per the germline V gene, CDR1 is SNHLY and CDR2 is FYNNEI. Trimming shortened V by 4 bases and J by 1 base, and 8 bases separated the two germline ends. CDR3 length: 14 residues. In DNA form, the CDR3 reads TGTGCCAGCAGTGCCACGGAGGCCAAAAACATTCAGTACTTC. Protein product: CASSATEAKNIQYF.

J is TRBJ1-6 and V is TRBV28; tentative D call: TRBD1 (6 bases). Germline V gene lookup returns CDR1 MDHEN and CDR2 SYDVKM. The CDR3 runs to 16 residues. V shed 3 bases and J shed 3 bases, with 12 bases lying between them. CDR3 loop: CASSFSGGFYNSPLHF. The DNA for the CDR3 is TGTGCCAGCAGTTTTTCGGGGGGCTTCTATAATTCACCCCTCCACTTT.

Here the CDR3 reads CAVRQGETGNTIYF. The CDR3 coding sequence is TGTGCTGTTCGACAGGGAGAAACTGGAAACACCATATATTTT. The V call is TRBV30, the J call TRBJ1-3, with 7 bases lining up with TRBD1. CDR3 size: 14 residues. From germline, CDR1 is GTSNPN and CDR2 SVGIG (reference sequence). The full variable domain, its missing parts supplied by reference TRBV30 and TRBJ1-3, is SQTIHQWPATLVQPVGSPLSLECTVEGTSNPNLYWYRQAAGRGLQLLFYSVGIGQISSEVPQNLSASRPQDRQFILSSKKLLLSDSGFYLCAVRQGETGNTIYFGEGSWLTVV.

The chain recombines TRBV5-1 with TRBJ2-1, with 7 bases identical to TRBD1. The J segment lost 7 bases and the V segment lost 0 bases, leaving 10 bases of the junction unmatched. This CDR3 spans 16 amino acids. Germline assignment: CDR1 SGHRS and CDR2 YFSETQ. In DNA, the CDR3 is TGCGCCAGCAGCTTGGCGACCGGGACAGTCAAGAATGAGCAGTTCTTC. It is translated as CASSLATGTVKNEQFF.

CDR3 DNA sequence: TGTGCCAGCCGGTCGGGGCTAGCGGGAGGCCCCCTTGAAGAGCAGTACTTC. Translating it yields CASRSGLAGGPLEEQYF. The rearrangement uses TRBV6-4 and TRBJ2-7, with 11 nucleotides matching TRBD2. The CDR3 totals 17 residues. Per the germline V gene, CDR1 is MRHNA and CDR2 is SNTAGT. The V and J ends lost 8 bases and 7 bases, in that order; junction bases with no gene match: 19.

CDR3 nucleotides: TGTGCCAGCAGGCACGTAACAGGGGGTGGCGAGCAGTACTTC. Its protein product is CASRHVTGGGEQYF. The chain uses TRBV27 and TRBJ2-7; 8 nucleotides match TRBD1. The CDR3 extends over 14 amino acids. The V gene's germline CDR1 is MNHEY and CDR2 SMNVEV (reference sequence). J gave up 6 bases and V 6 bases, and 10 bases lay outside the gene matches.

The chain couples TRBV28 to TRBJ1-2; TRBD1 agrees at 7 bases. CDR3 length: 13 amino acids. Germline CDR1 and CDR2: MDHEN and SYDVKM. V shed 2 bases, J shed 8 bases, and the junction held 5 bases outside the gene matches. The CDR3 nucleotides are TGTGCCAGCAGTTTAGAGGGGGCCGGGGGCTACACCTTC. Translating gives CASSLEGAGGYTF.

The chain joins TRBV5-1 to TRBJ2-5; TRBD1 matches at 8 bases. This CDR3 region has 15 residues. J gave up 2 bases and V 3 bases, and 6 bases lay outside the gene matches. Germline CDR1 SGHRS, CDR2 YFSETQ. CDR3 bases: TGCGCCAGCAGCTGGTCCGGGACAGGACAAGAGACCCAGTACTTC. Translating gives CASSWSGTGQETQYF.

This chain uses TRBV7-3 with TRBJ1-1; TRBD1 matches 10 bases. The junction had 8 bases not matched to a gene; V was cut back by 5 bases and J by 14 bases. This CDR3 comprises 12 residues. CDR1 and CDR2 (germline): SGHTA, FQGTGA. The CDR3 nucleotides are TGTGCCAGCAGCAGAGACAGGGGGCGACAGTTCTTT. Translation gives CASSRDRGRQFF.

CDR3 bases: TGTGCCAGCACCCGGACAGCCCTATCCTACGAGCAGTACTTC. Residues: CASTRTALSYEQYF. The genes are TRBV7-2 and TRBJ2-7, with D possibly TRBD1 on 6 matching bases. The CDR3 runs 14 residues. V shed 7 bases and J shed 1 base, with 14 bases lying between them. Germline values: CDR1 SGHTA, CDR2 FQGNSA.

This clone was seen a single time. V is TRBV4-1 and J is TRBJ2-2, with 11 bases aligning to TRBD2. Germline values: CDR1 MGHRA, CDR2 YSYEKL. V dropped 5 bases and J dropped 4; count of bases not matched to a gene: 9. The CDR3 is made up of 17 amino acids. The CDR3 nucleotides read TGCGCCAGCAGCACCTCACTAGCGGGGGCCCGCACCGGGGAGCTGTTTTTT. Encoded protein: CASSTSLAGARTGELFF.

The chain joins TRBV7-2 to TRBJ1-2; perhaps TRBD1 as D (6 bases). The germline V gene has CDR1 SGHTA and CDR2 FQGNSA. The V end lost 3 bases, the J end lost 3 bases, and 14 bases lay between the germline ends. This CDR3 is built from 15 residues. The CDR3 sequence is CASSFYRALDYGYTF. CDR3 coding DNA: TGTGCCAGCAGCTTCTACAGGGCTCTGGACTATGGCTACACCTTC.

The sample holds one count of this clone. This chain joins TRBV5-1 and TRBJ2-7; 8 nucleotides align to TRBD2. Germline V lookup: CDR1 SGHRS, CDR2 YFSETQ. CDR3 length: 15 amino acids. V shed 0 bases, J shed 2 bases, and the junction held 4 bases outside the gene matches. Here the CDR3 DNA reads TGCGCCAGCAGCTTGGAGGGACTAGGGGCCTACGAGCAGTACTTC. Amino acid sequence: CASSLEGLGAYEQYF.

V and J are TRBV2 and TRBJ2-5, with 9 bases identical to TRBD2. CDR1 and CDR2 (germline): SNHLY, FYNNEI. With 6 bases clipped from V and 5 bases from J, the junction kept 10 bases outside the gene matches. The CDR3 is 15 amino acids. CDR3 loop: CASSPSLAGKETQYF. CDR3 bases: TGTGCCAGCAGCCCCTCTCTAGCGGGAAAGGAGACCCAGTACTTC.

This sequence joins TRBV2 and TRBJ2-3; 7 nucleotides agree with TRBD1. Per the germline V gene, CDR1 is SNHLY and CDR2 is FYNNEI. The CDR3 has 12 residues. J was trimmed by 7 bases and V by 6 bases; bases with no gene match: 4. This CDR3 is CASSGDSHTQYF. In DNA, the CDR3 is TGTGCCAGCAGCGGGGACAGTCATACGCAGTATTTT.